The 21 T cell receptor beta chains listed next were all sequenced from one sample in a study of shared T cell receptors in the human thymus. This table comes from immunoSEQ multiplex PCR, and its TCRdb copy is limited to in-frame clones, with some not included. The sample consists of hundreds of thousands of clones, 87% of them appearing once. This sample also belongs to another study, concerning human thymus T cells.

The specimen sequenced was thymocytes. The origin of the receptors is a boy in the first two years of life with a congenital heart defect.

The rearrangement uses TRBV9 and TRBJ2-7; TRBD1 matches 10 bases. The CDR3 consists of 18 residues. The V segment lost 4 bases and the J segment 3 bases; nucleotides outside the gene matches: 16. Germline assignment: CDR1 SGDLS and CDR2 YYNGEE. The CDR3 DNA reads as TGTGCCAGCAGCCAAGTCCCGGGACAGGGGTCGGGTGGCTACGAGCAGTACTTC. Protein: CASSQVPGQGSGGYEQYF. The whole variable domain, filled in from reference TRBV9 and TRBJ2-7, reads DSGVTQTPKHLITATGQRVTLRCSPRSGDLSVYWYQQSLDQGLQFLIQYYNGEERAKGNILERFSAQQFPDLHSELNLSSLELGDSALYFCASSQVPGQGSGGYEQYFGPGTRLTVT.

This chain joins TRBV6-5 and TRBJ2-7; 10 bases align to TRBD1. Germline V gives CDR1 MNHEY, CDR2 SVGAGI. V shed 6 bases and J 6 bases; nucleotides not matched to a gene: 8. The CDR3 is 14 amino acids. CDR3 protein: CASRQPGQGTEQYF. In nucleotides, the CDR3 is TGTGCCAGCAGACAACCGGGACAGGGGACCGAGCAGTACTTC.

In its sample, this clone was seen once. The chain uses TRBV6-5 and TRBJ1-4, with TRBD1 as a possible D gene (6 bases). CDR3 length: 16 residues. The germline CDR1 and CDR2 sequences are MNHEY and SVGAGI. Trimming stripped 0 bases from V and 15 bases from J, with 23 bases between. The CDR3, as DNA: TGTGCCAGCAGTTACTCATCCCAACACCTAGGGGGAAGGGTGTTTTTT. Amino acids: CASSYSSQHLGGRVFF.

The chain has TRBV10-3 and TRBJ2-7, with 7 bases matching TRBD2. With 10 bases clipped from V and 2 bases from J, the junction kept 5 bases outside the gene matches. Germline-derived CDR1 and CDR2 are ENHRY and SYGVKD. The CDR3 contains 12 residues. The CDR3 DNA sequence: TGTGCCACCGGTGGGGGGGCCTACGAGCAGTACTTC. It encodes CATGGGAYEQYF.

The CDR3 is CASSLASGTYNEQFF. Written as DNA, the CDR3 is TGCGCCAGCAGCTTGGCCAGCGGAACCTACAATGAGCAGTTCTTC. The rearrangement joins TRBV5-1 to TRBJ2-1, with D possibly matching TRBD2 (5 bases). The ends were cut back, 0 bases at V and 2 bases at J, with 9 bases in the middle. The germline gives CDR1 SGHRS, CDR2 YFSETQ. The CDR3 covers 15 residues.

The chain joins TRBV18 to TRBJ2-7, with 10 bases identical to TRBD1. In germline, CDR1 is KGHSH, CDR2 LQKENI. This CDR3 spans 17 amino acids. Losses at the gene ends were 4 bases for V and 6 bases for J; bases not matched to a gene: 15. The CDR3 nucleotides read TGTGCCAGCTCACGCACCCAGGGCGGGACAGGGGTTAGCGAGCAGTACTTC. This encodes CASSRTQGGTGVSEQYF.

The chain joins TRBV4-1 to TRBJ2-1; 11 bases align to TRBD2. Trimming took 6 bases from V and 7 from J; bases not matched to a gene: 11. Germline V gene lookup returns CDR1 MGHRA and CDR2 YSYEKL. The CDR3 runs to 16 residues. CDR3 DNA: TGCGCCAGCAGTCAGACCCATTTAGCGGGAGGGAATGAGCAGTTCTTC. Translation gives CASSQTHLAGGNEQFF.

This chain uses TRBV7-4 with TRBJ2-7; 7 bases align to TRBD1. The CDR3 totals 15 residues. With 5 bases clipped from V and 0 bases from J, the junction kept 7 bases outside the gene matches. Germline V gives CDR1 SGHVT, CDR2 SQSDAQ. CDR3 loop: CASSDRDRVSYEQYF. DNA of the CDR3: TGTGCCAGCAGCGACCGGGACAGAGTCTCCTACGAGCAGTACTTC.

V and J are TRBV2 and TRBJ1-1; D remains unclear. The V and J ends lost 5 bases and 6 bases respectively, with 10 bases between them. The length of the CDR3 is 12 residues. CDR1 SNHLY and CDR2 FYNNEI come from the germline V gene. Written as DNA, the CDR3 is TGTGCCAGCAGTCGACCGAGGGCTGAAGCTTTCTTT. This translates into CASSRPRAEAFF. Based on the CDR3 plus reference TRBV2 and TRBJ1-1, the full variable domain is EPEVTQTPSHQVTQMGQEVILRCVPISNHLYFYWYRQILGQKVEFLVSFYNNEISEKSEIFDDQFSVERPDGSNFTLKIRSTKLEDSAMYFCASSRPRAEAFFGQGTRLTVV.

The CDR3 here is CASMVRWRRNTGELFF. The CDR3 bases are TGTGCCAGTATGGTAAGGTGGAGGAGAAACACCGGGGAGCTGTTTTTT. This chain links TRBV19 with TRBJ2-2; a possible D gene is TRBD2 (5 bases). CDR1 and CDR2 from the germline V gene are LNHDA and SQIVND (reference sequence). The CDR3 has 16 amino acids. The V end was cut by 7 bases, the J end by 2 bases, with 17 bases between.

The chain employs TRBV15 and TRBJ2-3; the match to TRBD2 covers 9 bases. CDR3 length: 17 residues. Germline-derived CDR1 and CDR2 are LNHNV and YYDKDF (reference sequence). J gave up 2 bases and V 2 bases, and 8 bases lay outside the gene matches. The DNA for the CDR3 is TGTGCCACCAGCAGATCAGAGCGGGGGGCTCCCACAGATACGCAGTATTTT. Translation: CATSRSERGAPTDTQYF. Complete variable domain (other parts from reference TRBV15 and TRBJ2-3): DAMVIQNPRYQVTQFGKPVTLSCSQTLNHNVMYWYQQKSSQAPKLLFHYYDKDFNNEADTPDNFQSRRPNTSFCFLDIRSPGLGDTAMYLCATSRSERGAPTDTQYFGPGTRLTVL.

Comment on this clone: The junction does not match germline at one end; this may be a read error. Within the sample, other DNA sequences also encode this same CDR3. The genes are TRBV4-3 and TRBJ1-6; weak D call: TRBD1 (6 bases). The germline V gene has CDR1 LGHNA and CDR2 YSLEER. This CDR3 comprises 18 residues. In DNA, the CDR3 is TGCGCCAGCAGCGCCCTCGAACCAGACAGGTCCTATAATTCCCCCCTCCACTTT. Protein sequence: CASSALEPDRSYNSPLHF.

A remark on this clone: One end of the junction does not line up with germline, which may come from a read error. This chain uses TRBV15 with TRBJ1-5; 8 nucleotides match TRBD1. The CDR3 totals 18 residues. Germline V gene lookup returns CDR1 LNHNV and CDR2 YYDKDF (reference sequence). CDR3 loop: CATSSGRTGFISIQPQHF. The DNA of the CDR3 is TGTGCCACCAGCAGTGGACGGACAGGGTTTATCAGCATTCAGCCCCAGCATTTT. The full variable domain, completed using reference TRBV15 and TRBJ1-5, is DAMVIQNPRYQVTQFGKPVTLSCSQTLNHNVMYWYQQKSSQAPKLLFHYYDKDFNNEADTPDNFQSRRPNTSFCFLDIRSPGLGDTAMYLCATSSGRTGFISIQPQHFGDGTRLSIL.

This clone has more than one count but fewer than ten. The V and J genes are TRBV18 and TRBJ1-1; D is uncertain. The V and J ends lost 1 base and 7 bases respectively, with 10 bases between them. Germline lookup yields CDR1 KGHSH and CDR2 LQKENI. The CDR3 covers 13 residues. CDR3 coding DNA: TGTGCCAGCTCACCACAATCGCAGGATGAAGCTTTCTTT. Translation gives CASSPQSQDEAFF.

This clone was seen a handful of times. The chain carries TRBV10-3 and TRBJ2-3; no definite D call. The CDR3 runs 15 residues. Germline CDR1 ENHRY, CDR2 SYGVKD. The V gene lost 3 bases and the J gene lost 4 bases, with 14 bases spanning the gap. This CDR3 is CAISDRSSFPDTQYF. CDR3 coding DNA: TGTGCCATCAGTGACAGGTCGTCCTTTCCAGATACGCAGTATTTT.

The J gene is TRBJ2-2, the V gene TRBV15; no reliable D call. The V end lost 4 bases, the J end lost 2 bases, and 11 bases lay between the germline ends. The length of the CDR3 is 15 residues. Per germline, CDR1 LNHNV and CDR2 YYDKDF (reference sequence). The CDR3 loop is CATSKENPNTGELFF. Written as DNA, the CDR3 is TGTGCCACCAGCAAAGAAAATCCTAACACCGGGGAGCTGTTTTTT.

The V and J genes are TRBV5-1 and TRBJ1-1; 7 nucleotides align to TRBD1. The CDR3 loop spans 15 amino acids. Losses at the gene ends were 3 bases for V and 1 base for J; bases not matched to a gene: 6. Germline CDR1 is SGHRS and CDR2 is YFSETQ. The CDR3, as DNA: TGCGCCAGCAGCTACCAGAGACAGGGGAACACTGAAGCTTTCTTT. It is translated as CASSYQRQGNTEAFF.

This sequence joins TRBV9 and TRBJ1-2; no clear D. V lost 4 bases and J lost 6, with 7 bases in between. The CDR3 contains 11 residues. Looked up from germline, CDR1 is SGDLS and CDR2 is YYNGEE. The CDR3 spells CASSREDGYTF. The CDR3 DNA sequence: TGTGCCAGCAGCCGCGAGGATGGCTACACCTTC.

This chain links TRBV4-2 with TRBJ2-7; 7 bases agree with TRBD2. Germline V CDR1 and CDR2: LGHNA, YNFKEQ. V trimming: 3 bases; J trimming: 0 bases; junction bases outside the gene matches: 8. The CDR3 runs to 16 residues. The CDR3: CASSQGVRDYSYEQYF. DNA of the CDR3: TGTGCCAGCAGCCAGGGAGTAAGGGACTACTCCTACGAGCAGTACTTC.

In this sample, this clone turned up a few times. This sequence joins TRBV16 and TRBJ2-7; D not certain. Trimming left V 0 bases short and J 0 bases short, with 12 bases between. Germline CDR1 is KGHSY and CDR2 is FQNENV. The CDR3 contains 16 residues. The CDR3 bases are TGTGCCAGCAGCCAATCATCCGTACAGAGCTCCTACGAGCAGTACTTC. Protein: CASSQSSVQSSYEQYF.

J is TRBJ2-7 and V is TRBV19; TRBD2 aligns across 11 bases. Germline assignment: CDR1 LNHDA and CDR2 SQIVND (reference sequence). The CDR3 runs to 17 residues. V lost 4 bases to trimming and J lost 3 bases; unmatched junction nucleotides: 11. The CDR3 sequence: CASSTRPQGLADYEQYF. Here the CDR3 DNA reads TGTGCCAGTAGTACCCGCCCACAGGGACTAGCGGACTACGAGCAGTACTTC.